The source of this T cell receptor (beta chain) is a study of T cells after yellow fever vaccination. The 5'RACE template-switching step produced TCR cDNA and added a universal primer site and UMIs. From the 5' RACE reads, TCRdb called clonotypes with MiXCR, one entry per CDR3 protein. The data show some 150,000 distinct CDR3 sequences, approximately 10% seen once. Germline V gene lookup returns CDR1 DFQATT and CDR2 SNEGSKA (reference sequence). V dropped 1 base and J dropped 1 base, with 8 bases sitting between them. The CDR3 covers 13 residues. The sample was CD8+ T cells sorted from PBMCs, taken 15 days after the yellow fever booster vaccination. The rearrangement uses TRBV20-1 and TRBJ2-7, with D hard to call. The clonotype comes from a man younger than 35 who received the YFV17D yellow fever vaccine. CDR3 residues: CSARVEQSYEQYV. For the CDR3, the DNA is TGCAGTGCTAGAGTAGAACAGTCCTACGAGCAGTACGTC.